A selection of T cell receptor beta chains follows, all from one sample in a study of shared clonotypes between healthy human individuals. Here immunoSEQ multiplex PCR was the method, and the copy in TCRdb shows in-frame clones only, minus some. The table lists about 2 million clones, roughly 94% of them singletons. Material: naive CD8+ T cells sorted from blood. The receptors here all came from a man between 18 and 35 years old in good health. Each CDR3 is given without its conserved first and last residue. Fields, in order: CDR3 length, V gene, J gene, CDR3 protein.

len: 11
v_gene: TRBV4-3
j_gene: TRBJ2-7
CDR3aa: ASSQGETYEQY

len: 14
v_gene: TRBV28
j_gene: TRBJ2-1
CDR3aa: ASRRHNRGFDNEQF

len: 11
v_gene: TRBV6-1
j_gene: TRBJ2-7
CDR3aa: ASSEGLAYEQY

len: 13
v_gene: TRBV27
j_gene: TRBJ2-1
CDR3aa: ASSPGGGSYNEQF

len: 14
v_gene: TRBV6-1
j_gene: TRBJ2-5
CDR3aa: ASSEAASGTQETQY

len: 12
v_gene: TRBV5-4
j_gene: TRBJ2-5
CDR3aa: ASSSQGYQETQY

len: 9
v_gene: TRBV27
j_gene: TRBJ1-2
CDR3aa: ATRGYHGYT

len: 15
v_gene: TRBV19
j_gene: TRBJ1-6
CDR3aa: ASSIDPQGWGNSPLH

len: 15
v_gene: TRBV27
j_gene: TRBJ1-6
CDR3aa: ASSLGAGTGYNSPLH

len: 11
v_gene: TRBV29-1
j_gene: TRBJ1-1
CDR3aa: SVETGVDTEAF

len: 13
v_gene: TRBV9
j_gene: TRBJ1-5
CDR3aa: ASSSEEGSNQPQH

len: 14
v_gene: TRBV6-7
j_gene: TRBJ2-7
CDR3aa: ANLHRREFSSYEQY

len: 14
v_gene: TRBV7-9
j_gene: TRBJ2-7
CDR3aa: ASSLLGGHLSYEQY

len: 11
v_gene: TRBV5-6
j_gene: TRBJ2-7
CDR3aa: ASSFEYSYEQY

len: 9
v_gene: TRBV7-9
j_gene: TRBJ1-1
CDR3aa: ASSEFLEVF

len: 12
v_gene: TRBV10-1
j_gene: TRBJ2-7
CDR3aa: ASSESEGINEQY

len: 11
v_gene: TRBV30
j_gene: TRBJ2-1
CDR3aa: AWSVANFNEQF

len: 11
v_gene: TRBV7-6
j_gene: TRBJ2-5
CDR3aa: ASSGPGAETQY

len: 12
v_gene: TRBV7-9
j_gene: TRBJ2-6
CDR3aa: ASIEDSGANVLT

len: 12
v_gene: TRBV10-2
j_gene: TRBJ2-2
CDR3aa: ASSDMDLPGELF

len: 16
v_gene: TRBV30
j_gene: TRBJ2-5
CDR3aa: AWSGSSWGAAYQETQY

len: 10
v_gene: TRBV7-6
j_gene: TRBJ2-5
CDR3aa: ASSANQETQY

len: 12
v_gene: TRBV2
j_gene: TRBJ2-7
CDR3aa: ASGWTGEIHEQY

len: 14
v_gene: TRBV9
j_gene: TRBJ2-1
CDR3aa: ASSVAGGSSYNEQF

len: 14
v_gene: TRBV6-6
j_gene: TRBJ1-6
CDR3aa: ASSAQTGPVNSPLH

len: 19
v_gene: TRBV18
j_gene: TRBJ1-4
CDR3aa: ASSPPPTGGLDITTNEKLF

len: 13
v_gene: TRBV6-5
j_gene: TRBJ2-2
CDR3aa: ASSYSIENTGELF

len: 14
v_gene: TRBV19
j_gene: TRBJ1-6
CDR3aa: ASSMELVQYNSPLH

len: 12
v_gene: TRBV7-2
j_gene: TRBJ2-5
CDR3aa: ASSPWPPQETQY

len: 12
v_gene: TRBV18
j_gene: TRBJ1-6
CDR3aa: ASSLKELYSPLH

len: 13
v_gene: TRBV2
j_gene: TRBJ2-7
CDR3aa: ASSEGTGGLYEQY

len: 11
v_gene: TRBV29-1
j_gene: TRBJ1-2
CDR3aa: SVERQDGYGYT

len: 10
v_gene: TRBV5-6
j_gene: TRBJ2-1
CDR3aa: ASSSGVGEQF

len: 10
v_gene: TRBV5-6
j_gene: TRBJ2-1
CDR3aa: ASSLNSGEQF

len: 14
v_gene: TRBV2
j_gene: TRBJ1-1
CDR3aa: ASSDPDAFMNTEAF

len: 14
v_gene: TRBV27
j_gene: TRBJ2-1
CDR3aa: ASSLDPGQGNNEQF

len: 12
v_gene: TRBV15
j_gene: TRBJ2-7
CDR3aa: ATSRDFLTYEQY

len: 12
v_gene: TRBV5-8
j_gene: TRBJ2-7
CDR3aa: ASSGVGLWYEQY

len: 11
v_gene: TRBV19
j_gene: TRBJ1-1
CDR3aa: ASRAGQGTEAF

len: 16
v_gene: TRBV5-1
j_gene: TRBJ2-6
CDR3aa: ASSQNDRGSRWANVLT

len: 12
v_gene: TRBV7-8
j_gene: TRBJ2-5
CDR3aa: ASSLEQNQETQY

len: 13
v_gene: TRBV7-7
j_gene: TRBJ2-5
CDR3aa: ASSLPGGLQETQY

len: 13
v_gene: TRBV4-3
j_gene: TRBJ1-6
CDR3aa: ASSQDRGLISPLH

len: 12
v_gene: TRBV6-6
j_gene: TRBJ2-7
CDR3aa: ASSVDGELYEQY

len: 10
v_gene: TRBV2
j_gene: TRBJ1-6
CDR3aa: ASMAQGSPLH

len: 14
v_gene: TRBV19
j_gene: TRBJ2-2
CDR3aa: ASSMGQGAVTGELF

len: 12
v_gene: TRBV7-2
j_gene: TRBJ2-1
CDR3aa: ASSQELSNNEQF

len: 10
v_gene: TRBV27
j_gene: TRBJ2-7
CDR3aa: ASIGGSYEQY

len: 13
v_gene: TRBV5-6
j_gene: TRBJ1-1
CDR3aa: ASSLWGGWNTEAF

len: 14
v_gene: TRBV6-6
j_gene: TRBJ2-1
CDR3aa: ATKDSASSSYNEQF

len: 11
v_gene: TRBV7-9
j_gene: TRBJ2-1
CDR3aa: ASSFTGSNEQF

len: 12
v_gene: TRBV29-1
j_gene: TRBJ2-2
CDR3aa: SVPLQGATGELF

len: 11
v_gene: TRBV19
j_gene: TRBJ2-1
CDR3aa: ASSQTGMNEQF

len: 9
v_gene: TRBV6-5
j_gene: TRBJ2-1
CDR3aa: ASRAQGEQF

len: 13
v_gene: TRBV27
j_gene: TRBJ2-2
CDR3aa: ASSLYPTGHGELF

len: 10
v_gene: TRBV30
j_gene: TRBJ2-7
CDR3aa: AWSVGIYEQY

len: 11
v_gene: TRBV19
j_gene: TRBJ1-2
CDR3aa: ASSPALGYGYT